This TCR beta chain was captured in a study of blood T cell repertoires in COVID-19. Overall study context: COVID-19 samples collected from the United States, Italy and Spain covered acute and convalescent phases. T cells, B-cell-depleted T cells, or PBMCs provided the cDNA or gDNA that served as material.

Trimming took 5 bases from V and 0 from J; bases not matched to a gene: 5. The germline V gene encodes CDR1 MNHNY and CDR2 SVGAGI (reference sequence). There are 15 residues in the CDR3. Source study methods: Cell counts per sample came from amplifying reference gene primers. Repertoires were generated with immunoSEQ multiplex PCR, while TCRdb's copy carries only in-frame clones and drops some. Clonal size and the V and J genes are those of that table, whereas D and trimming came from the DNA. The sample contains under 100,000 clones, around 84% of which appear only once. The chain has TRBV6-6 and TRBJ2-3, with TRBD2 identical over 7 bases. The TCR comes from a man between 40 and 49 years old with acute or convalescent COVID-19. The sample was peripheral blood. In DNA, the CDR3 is TGTGCCAGCAGTGCGAGCGGGAAGAGCACAGATACGCAGTATTTT. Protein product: CASSASGKSTDTQYF.